Presented here are 5 T cell receptor beta chains from one specimen sequenced in a study of post-analysis software for immune sequencing data. Whole-study findings and limits: A handful of TRBV segments were significantly more frequent in patients than in controls. TRBV5-6, TRBV5-1 and TRBV20-1 were among these segments.

TCR beta cDNA libraries had unique molecular identifiers. TCRdb recomputed calls from the PCR reads with MiXCR, one row per CDR3 protein. The data contain roughly 410,000 distinct CDR3 sequences, less than 40% of them singletons. No cognate antigen is known for these TCRs. The sample comprised blood. These receptors all come from a girl between 5 and 17 years old with multiple sclerosis.

This clonotype was seen many times. This chain links TRBV7-2 with TRBJ2-7, with no clear D. The length of the CDR3 is 15 residues. Germline loops: CDR1 SGHTA, CDR2 FQGNSA. V was shortened by 1 base and J by 4 bases, with 14 bases between the two germline ends. CDR3 region: CASSLDSLRGYEQYF. The CDR3 DNA reads TGTGCCAGCAGCTTAGATTCCCTACGAGGTTACGAGCAGTACTTC.

This clonotype was observed many times. The chain carries TRBV29-1 and TRBJ2-3; TRBD2 aligns across 7 bases. This CDR3 comprises 16 residues. The V gene end was trimmed by 5 bases and the J gene end by 2 bases; junction bases not matched to a gene: 13. Germline V gene sequence: CDR1 SQVTM, CDR2 ANQGSEA. This CDR3 reads CSVTGPSGAHTDTQYF. The CDR3 DNA follows: TGCAGCGTTACCGGCCCTAGCGGAGCACACACAGATACGCAGTATTTT.

This clonotype turned up a few times. The chain has TRBV27 and TRBJ2-7, with a tentative D call TRBD1 (6 bases). Trimming pared 3 bases from V and 9 bases from J, leaving 21 bases between. The CDR3 is 15 residues long. Germline V CDR1 and CDR2: MNHEY, SMNVEV (reference sequence). The CDR3 protein is CASSLYTGHLGGQYF. The DNA of the CDR3 is TGTGCCAGCAGTTTGTACACAGGGCACCTGGGCGGGCAGTACTTC.

V and J are TRBV12-3 or TRBV12-4 and TRBJ2-1; 9 nucleotides line up with TRBD2. CDR3 length: 15 residues. V lost 1 base and J lost 8; bases outside the gene matches: 6. The CDR3 region has the DNA TGTGCCAGCAGTTTAGGGCGGGGGGGCTGGCATGAGCAGTTCTTC. Amino acids: CASSLGRGGWHEQFF.

This clonotype was picked up a small number of times. The rearrangement uses TRBV7-9 and TRBJ2-5, with 8 bases matching TRBD2. The CDR3 is 18 residues long. Germline-derived CDR1 and CDR2 are SEHNR and FQNEAQ (reference sequence). The V and J ends lost 5 bases and 11 bases, in that order; junction bases with no gene match: 25. CDR3 nucleotide sequence: TGTGCCAGCAGCCCCCCGGGGGGGGCTAGCCTGATATACAATGAGCAGTACTTC. Amino acid sequence: CASSPPGGASLIYNEQYF.